This T cell receptor beta chain was recovered during a study of cytomegalovirus exposure and HLA in healthy donors. Some clones are missing from TCRdb's copy, which holds only in-frame ones; the method was immunoSEQ multiplex PCR. The sample lists 130,000 or so clones; 70% to 90% were seen once. Separate from the roughly 720-subject first cohort, the roughly 120-subject validation cohort was the one that the donors belonged to. CDR1 is GTSNPN and CDR2 is SVGIG in the germline V gene (reference sequence). The CDR3 runs 13 residues. Unmatched junction bases numbered 6, after V lost 5 bases and J lost 3 bases.

The sequenced sample was PBMCs. J is TRBJ1-1 and V is TRBV30; 7 bases are a match to TRBD1. The receptor was derived from a woman aged 18 to 35 in good health and CMV-seronegative. This CDR3 is CAWSDRVDTEAFF. The CDR3 DNA sequence: TGTGCCTGGTCTGACAGGGTGGACACTGAAGCTTTCTTT.